This T cell receptor beta chain was observed in a study of T-cell reconstitution after alpha-beta-depleted transplantation in children (dated by TCRdb to about 2016). A note on the overall study: The study quantitatively tracked T-cell immune reconstitution after TCRalphabeta/CD19-depleted allogeneic hematopoietic cell transplantation in children using TCR repertoire profiling. The investigation overall reported the following: In some patients, high TCRbeta diversity at day 60 was attributed to recipient T cells and intrathymic progenitors that had survived conditioning. Hyperexpanded clone frequencies declined over subsequent months; after one year, T-cell counts and TCRbeta diversity were mostly attributed to newly produced T cells. About two months after transplant, the apparently early recovery of alphabetaT-cell counts reportedly depended on just several hundred clones that had expanded rapidly and came from non-depleted graft cells.

The treatment or condition label of this sample denotes: allogeneic hematopoietic cell transplantation with graft depleted of TCRalphabeta T cells and CD19 B cells. The transplant recipients were children given TCRalphabeta/CD19-depleted allogeneic hematopoietic cell grafts. The library was made by PCR. Data came from an Illumina HiSeq 2500. Molecular barcoding was employed in the preparation of TCR libraries, with unique molecular identifiers being used to normalize TCRbeta repertoire quantification. TCRdb applied fastp at Q25 and MiXCR to the public reads, then kept only in-frame beta chains. Identical CDR3 proteins give one entry, which carries the most common genes and DNA. In all, the sample holds about 500,000 distinct CDR3 sequences, and roughly 10% of those were seen once. The top ten clonotypes cover 14% of the sample. On this clonotype itself: Its antigen is not yet known. Qualities for individual bases were not recorded, and no much larger clone is one base off.

The clonotype originates from a female patient between 2 and 15 years old who had a stem cell transplant for aplastic anemia, so the T cells may come from the graft donor. Specimen: PBMCs, mostly from graft donor cells, collected 180 days after TCRalphabeta/CD19-depleted stem cell transplant.

The CDR3 protein: CASSPGTGISREETQYF. The nucleotide sequence reads TGTGCCAGCAGTCCCGGGACAGGGATTAGTAGAGAAGAGACCCAGTACTTC. The chain was built from TRBV12-3 or TRBV12-4 and TRBJ2-5, and 9 bases in between align with TRBD1. Its CDR3 holds 17 amino acids, cysteine through phenylalanine. The kept DNA is CDR3 alone, 51 bases in frame from the first base. V loses 5 bases at its end and J loses 3 bases; junction bases beyond the gene matches: 13.